This T cell receptor beta chain appears in the sequencing data of a study of cytomegalovirus exposure and HLA in healthy donors. Study overall: Ancestry clustering placed around four fifths of approximately 370 genotyped donors in the Caucasian-associated cluster.

Findings and caveats of the study: The investigators catalogued 164 TCR beta chains as cytomegalovirus-associated.

A multiplex PCR was run with 60 Vbeta primers and 13 Jbeta primers. Profiled with immunoSEQ multiplex PCR; TCRdb holds only in-frame clones, not every one. The sample consists of just over 150,000 clones, approximately 86% of them appearing once. Between the trimmed V and J ends, which lost 3 bases and 3 bases, there was a span of 14 bases. The germline V gene encodes CDR1 MDHEN and CDR2 SYDVKM. The CDR3 covers 15 residues. This clone was picked up one time. Its antigen is as yet unknown. The sequence was collected from a woman aged 18-29 years in good health and CMV-seronegative. The rearrangement joins TRBV28 to TRBJ1-2; weak D call: TRBD1 (6 bases). The sample consisted of PBMCs. The CDR3 loop reads CASSLGGAHHYGYTF. For the CDR3, the DNA is TGTGCCAGCAGTTTGGGGGGGGCGCACCACTATGGCTACACCTTC.